This paragraph reports one T cell receptor (beta chain). A much more abundant neighbour one base away suggests this may be a read error. The data originate from a study of blood T cells in healthy people across ages. Sample-barcoded 5' priming and a J-beta primer mix drove a second PCR of about 6 to 11 cycles. From the 5' RACE reads, TCRdb called clonotypes with MiXCR, one entry per CDR3 protein. This sample has about 1.6 million distinct CDR3 sequences; about 35% occur once, and the top ten carry roughly 12%. This receptor was taken from a woman aged 25 to 39 in good health. The sample consisted of blood.

The CDR3 is CASSYIGRYNEQFF. As DNA, the CDR3 is TGTGCCAGCAGCTACATAGGGCGCTACAATGAGCAGTTCTTC. The chain recombines TRBV7-2 with TRBJ2-1; no definite D call. Germline assignment: CDR1 SGHTA and CDR2 FQGNSA. Trimming removed 4 bases at V and 3 bases at J, with 10 bases between. The CDR3 has 14 amino acids.